Each of the 23 T cell receptor beta chains below was sequenced from the same sample in a study of technical replicates of blood from a handful of donors. Using immunoSEQ multiplex PCR, the repertoire was profiled, and TCRdb retains in-frame clones only, with some absent. Of under 95,000 clones in the sample, roughly 94% were seen once. The sequencing sample was made of T cells isolated from PBMCs. These receptors were collected from a human donor in good health.

The chain has TRBV10-2 and TRBJ2-7; 7 nucleotides align to TRBD2. In germline, CDR1 is WSHSY, CDR2 SAAADI. The CDR3 is 16 residues long. V was clipped by 4 bases and J by 3 bases; unmatched bases: 12. The CDR3 spells CASSVRLAEIDYEQYF. Written as DNA, the CDR3 is TGCGCCAGCAGTGTTCGTCTAGCGGAAATCGACTACGAGCAGTACTTC.

The V call is TRBV14, the J call TRBJ2-2; possibly TRBD1 for D (5 bases). Germline V CDR1 and CDR2: SGHDN, FVKESK. The CDR3 is made up of 16 amino acids. The V end was cut by 3 bases, the J end by 2 bases, with 13 bases between. CDR3 nucleotide sequence: TGTGCCAGCAGCCACCCAGGGTTTTATAACACCGGGGAGCTGTTTTTT. Its translation is CASSHPGFYNTGELFF.

The chain combines TRBV19 with TRBJ2-7, with TRBD2 matching over 12 bases. V was pared by 6 bases and J by 1 base, with 1 base of the junction left unmatched. The length of the CDR3 is 14 residues. Germline lookup yields CDR1 LNHDA and CDR2 SQIVND (reference sequence). CDR3 coding DNA: TGTGCCAGTAGCCTAGCGGGAGGGTCCTACGAGCAGTACTTC. Its translation: CASSLAGGSYEQYF.

The chain employs TRBV28 and TRBJ2-1; D perhaps matches TRBD2 (6 bases). The germline V gene has CDR1 MDHEN and CDR2 SYDVKM. The CDR3 has 16 amino acids. Trimming stripped 7 bases from V and 5 bases from J, with 21 bases between. The CDR3 nucleotides are TGTGCCAGCATCCCAAGCGGGCAGCCACGTCACAATGAGCAGTTCTTC. This translates into CASIPSGQPRHNEQFF.

The chain carries TRBV27 and TRBJ2-7; 8 bases line up with TRBD2. The J segment lost 7 bases and the V segment lost 4 bases, leaving 0 bases of the junction unmatched. The CDR3 runs 11 residues. Germline-derived CDR1 and CDR2 are MNHEY and SMNVEV (reference sequence). CDR3 region: CASSSGGEQYF. The DNA of the CDR3 is TGTGCCAGCAGTTCGGGGGGGGAGCAGTACTTC.

The table lists this clone with a count of one. V is TRBV4-1 and J is TRBJ1-1, with TRBD1 matching 8 bases. Trimming at V came to 1 base and at J to 1 base, leaving 2 bases not matched to a gene. The CDR3 has 15 residues. Germline CDR1 MGHRA, CDR2 YSYEKL. Here the CDR3 reads CASSQVGQGNTEAFF. CDR3 bases: TGCGCCAGCAGCCAAGTAGGACAGGGGAACACTGAAGCTTTCTTT.

This sequence joins TRBV28 and TRBJ2-7, with 12 nucleotides matching TRBD2. Germline trimming cut 3 bases from V and 4 bases from J; bases unmatched to any gene: 13. This CDR3 has 18 residues. Germline-derived CDR1 and CDR2 are MDHEN and SYDVKM. The CDR3: CASSLRSLAGGPDYEQYF. The CDR3 nucleotides read TGTGCCAGCAGTTTGCGGTCACTAGCGGGAGGCCCCGATTACGAGCAGTACTTC.

CDR3 coding DNA: TGTGCCACGGCCCGGGACAGGGAAATGTACGAGCAGTACTTC. Protein sequence: CATARDREMYEQYF. The V and J genes are TRBV7-2 and TRBJ2-7, with 9 bases matching TRBD1. This CDR3 spans 14 amino acids. CDR1 is SGHTA and CDR2 is FQGNSA in the germline V gene. Trimming at V came to 10 bases and at J to 4 bases, leaving 11 bases not matched to a gene.

V usage is TRBV2 and J usage is TRBJ2-3; a possible D gene is TRBD2 (7 bases). Germline CDR1 SNHLY, CDR2 FYNNEI. This CDR3 is built from 14 residues. Trimming cost V 3 bases and J 3 bases, with 10 bases left between them. CDR3 nucleotides: TGTGCCAGCAGTGAGGGGGGGCCTACAGATACGCAGTATTTT. Translated: CASSEGGPTDTQYF.

The J gene is TRBJ2-7, the V gene TRBV9; D perhaps matches TRBD2 (5 bases). Trimming shortened V by 0 bases and J by 4 bases, and 11 bases separated the two germline ends. This CDR3 region has 14 residues. CDR1 is SGDLS, CDR2 YYNGEE, per germline. In DNA, the CDR3 is TGTGCCAGCAGCGTAGACCCTCAGCGGTACGAGCAGTACTTC. It specifies CASSVDPQRYEQYF. Full variable domain (missing parts from reference TRBV9 and TRBJ2-7): DSGVTQTPKHLITATGQRVTLRCSPRSGDLSVYWYQQSLDQGLQFLIQYYNGEERAKGNILERFSAQQFPDLHSELNLSSLELGDSALYFCASSVDPQRYEQYFGPGTRLTVT.

The V and J genes are TRBV19 and TRBJ1-2; 10 nucleotides align to TRBD1. The CDR3 runs to 16 residues. Germline V gives CDR1 LNHDA, CDR2 SQIVND (reference sequence). V dropped 2 bases and J dropped 8; count of bases not matched to a gene: 11. CDR3 bases: TGTGCCAGTAGTATATTAGACTCGGGACAGGGGTTGGGCTACACCTTC. This translates into CASSILDSGQGLGYTF.

The gene calls are TRBV30 and TRBJ2-7; D is unclear. CDR3 length equals 12 residues. Germline lookup yields CDR1 GTSNPN and CDR2 SVGIG (reference sequence). V lost 1 base and J 4 bases, leaving 8 bases between the germline ends. The CDR3 sequence is CAWSELKYEQYF. The CDR3 DNA is TGTGCCTGGAGTGAACTCAAGTACGAGCAGTACTTC.

This clone was found once. The chain recombines TRBV4-1 with TRBJ2-1; 12 bases map to TRBD2. Trimming took 0 bases from V and 7 from J; bases not matched to a gene: 13. Germline assignment: CDR1 MGHRA and CDR2 YSYEKL. The CDR3 has 19 residues. CDR3 protein: CASSQDSSSGLAGWNEQFF. In DNA, the CDR3 is TGCGCCAGCAGCCAAGATTCGTCCTCGGGACTAGCGGGTTGGAATGAGCAGTTCTTC.

The rearrangement uses TRBV11-3 and TRBJ2-5; 7 bases agree with TRBD2. This CDR3 region has 19 residues. V was pared by 3 bases and J by 1 base, with 17 bases of the junction left unmatched. CDR1 SGHNT and CDR2 YENEEA come from the germline V gene. CDR3 bases: TGTGCCAGCAGCTTTCTCAGAGGTGTGGCTAGCGGTACCCAAGAGACCCAGTACTTC. Translated: CASSFLRGVASGTQETQYF.

The chain uses TRBV7-9 and TRBJ2-7; D is unresolved. This CDR3 has 14 residues. V was cut by 1 base and J by 2 bases, with 9 bases left in between. The V gene's germline CDR1 is SEHNR and CDR2 FQNEAQ (reference sequence). DNA of the CDR3: TGTGCCAGCAGCTTAGATGTCAGCGCCTACGAGCAGTACTTC. It translates to CASSLDVSAYEQYF.

The rearrangement joins TRBV27 to TRBJ2-7; the D gene is possibly TRBD2 (5 bases). Per germline, CDR1 MNHEY and CDR2 SMNVEV (reference sequence). V was shortened by 6 bases and J by 0 bases, with 12 bases between the two germline ends. The CDR3 is 14 amino acids. DNA of the CDR3: TGTGCCAGCAGCTCCTTAGGGAGCTCCTACGAGCAGTACTTC. Protein product: CASSSLGSSYEQYF.

The CDR3 bases are TGTGCCAGCAGCCGAGAGCCGGGACTAGCCTACGAGCAGTACTTC. The encoded protein is CASSREPGLAYEQYF. This chain joins TRBV14 and TRBJ2-7, with 8 positions matching TRBD2. The germline V gene encodes CDR1 SGHDN and CDR2 FVKESK. The V gene end was trimmed by 4 bases and the J gene end by 2 bases; junction bases not matched to a gene: 7. CDR3 length: 15 residues.

V usage is TRBV28 and J usage is TRBJ2-1; D is ambiguous. Per germline, CDR1 MDHEN and CDR2 SYDVKM. CDR3 length: 13 residues. Trimming took 5 bases from V and 8 from J, leaving 13 bases between them. The CDR3 sequence is CASSPTGLDEQFF. The CDR3 nucleotides are TGTGCCAGCAGTCCTACGGGTCTCGATGAGCAGTTCTTC.

As for this clone: Germline is not matched at one junction end, which may reflect a read error. The V call is TRBV9, the J call TRBJ1-4; 7 bases agree with TRBD1. This CDR3 contains 17 residues. Germline V gives CDR1 SGDLS, CDR2 YYNGEE. CDR3 coding DNA: TGTGCCAGCAGCGCCGGACAGGCCGTAGGGTCTAACGAAAAACTGTTTTTT. Residues: CASSAGQAVGSNEKLFF.

V gene TRBV5-1 combines with J gene TRBJ2-6, with unresolved D. Germline assignment: CDR1 SGHRS and CDR2 YFSETQ. Trimming removed 0 bases from V and 0 bases from J, with 10 bases in between. The CDR3 consists of 17 residues. The CDR3 DNA reads TGCGCCAGCAGCTTGGCCACAGCCAACTCTGGGGCCAACGTCCTGACTTTC. This gives the protein CASSLATANSGANVLTF.

The V call is TRBV7-2, the J call TRBJ2-7; 7 bases map to TRBD2. V trimming: 5 bases; J trimming: 1 base; junction bases outside the gene matches: 5. Germline CDR1 reads SGHTA; CDR2 reads FQGNSA. The CDR3 contains 14 residues. The CDR3 DNA reads TGTGCCAGCAGCCCCCGGCGGGGGTCCTACGAGCAGTACTTC. Protein sequence: CASSPRRGSYEQYF.

This sequence joins TRBV6-6 and TRBJ1-5, with no clear D. Germline-derived CDR1 and CDR2 are MNHNY and SVGAGI (reference sequence). This CDR3 is 11 amino acids long. The V end lost 8 bases, the J end lost 6 bases, and 8 bases lay between the germline ends. The CDR3 DNA follows: TGTGCCAGCGGCGGAGGTCAGCCCCAGCATTTT. Amino acids: CASGGGQPQHF.

This sequence joins TRBV6-1 and TRBJ2-1, with TRBD1 matching over 10 bases. With 4 bases clipped from V and 3 bases from J, the junction kept 6 bases outside the gene matches. Germline CDR1 reads MNHNS; CDR2 reads SASEGT. This CDR3 contains 16 residues. CDR3 residues: CASSGSWDRGYNEQFF. The CDR3 DNA reads TGTGCCAGCAGTGGAAGCTGGGACAGGGGCTACAATGAGCAGTTCTTC.